The next 14 T cell receptor beta chains were all read from a single sample in a study of T cells in Graves' hyperthyroidism and ophthalmopathy. Amplified TCR beta CDR3 regions derived from RNA transcripts. Carried out on the TCR CDR3, a first-round RT-PCR used the HTBI primer set. TCRdb re-called the multiplex PCR reads through MiXCR, storing one row per CDR3 protein. The table lists around 300,000 distinct CDR3 sequences, around 15% of them singletons. The sequenced sample was blood. The receptors come from a woman aged 40 to 49 with Graves' hyperthyroidism.

This clonotype was seen many times. The V and J genes are TRBV10-3 and TRBJ2-7, with 7 bases fitting TRBD1. CDR1 and CDR2 (germline): ENHRY, SYGVKD. The CDR3 is 13 amino acids. V lost 4 bases, J lost 5 bases, and 5 bases stayed unmatched. For the CDR3, the DNA is TGTGCCATCAGTGGACAGGGTAAAAACGAGCAGTACTTC. Its protein is CAISGQGKNEQYF.

The sample holds a few counts of this clonotype. V is TRBV28 and J is TRBJ2-1; 7 nucleotides match TRBD1. J gave up 7 bases and V 5 bases, and 11 bases lay outside the gene matches. The CDR3 has 15 amino acids. CDR1 and CDR2 from the germline V gene are MDHEN and SYDVKM. Written as DNA, the CDR3 is TGTGCCAGCAGTCTCGAGACAGGGATGGAAAATGAGCAGTTCTTC. It specifies CASSLETGMENEQFF.

In its sample, this clonotype was seen many times. The chain combines TRBV11-2 with TRBJ2-1; D may be TRBD2 (6 bases). V gave up 0 bases and J gave up 9 bases, with 12 bases separating them. Germline CDR1 and CDR2: SGHAT and FQNNGV. This CDR3 region has 14 residues. CDR3 nucleotides: TGTGCCAGCAGCTTAGAAGGAGGGCTGGGTGAGCAGTTCTTC. It translates to CASSLEGGLGEQFF.

The chain carries TRBV7-9 and TRBJ2-5; D is undetermined. Between the trimmed V and J ends, which lost 3 bases and 5 bases, there was a span of 16 bases. Germline V gene sequence: CDR1 SEHNR, CDR2 FQNEAQ (reference sequence). This CDR3 is 15 amino acids long. This chain's CDR3 is CASSFRRSQVETQYF. The CDR3 bases are TGTGCCAGCAGCTTCCGCCGGAGCCAGGTGGAGACCCAGTACTTC.

This clonotype was recorded at least ten times. The chain joins TRBV7-3 to TRBJ2-2; TRBD2 agrees at 8 bases. Looked up from germline, CDR1 is SGHTA and CDR2 is FQGTGA. Trimming at V came to 0 bases and at J to 0 bases, leaving 9 bases not matched to a gene. This CDR3 has 19 amino acids. CDR3: CASSLTRGIAGSNTGELFF. The CDR3, as DNA: TGTGCCAGCAGCTTAACTCGAGGGATAGCGGGATCGAACACCGGGGAGCTGTTTTTT. The whole variable domain, filled in from reference TRBV7-3 and TRBJ2-2, reads GAGVSQTPSNKVTEKGKYVELRCDPISGHTALYWYRQSLGQGPEFLIYFQGTGAADDSGLPNDRFFAVRPEGSVSTLKIQRTERGDSAVYLCASSLTRGIAGSNTGELFFGEGSRLTVL.

This clonotype has just a few counts. This may arise from a read error, as a much more abundant clone is one base away. The chain combines TRBV28 with TRBJ1-3; D is perhaps TRBD1 (5 bases). The CDR3 is made up of 15 amino acids. Germline V gene lookup returns CDR1 MDHEN and CDR2 SYDVKM. In DNA form, the CDR3 reads TGTGCCAGCAGCGCGGGCAGGGCTACTGGAGACACCATATATTTT. The encoded protein is CASSAGRATGDTIYF.

The chain combines TRBV9 with TRBJ2-2; D is unresolved. Germline V gene lookup returns CDR1 SGDLS and CDR2 YYNGEE. V was clipped by 0 bases and J by 6 bases, with 15 bases between them. This CDR3 has 16 amino acids. As DNA, the CDR3 is TGTGCCAGCAGCGTAGCTGCTCTTCGGCACGCCGGGGAGCTGTTTTTT. Translating it yields CASSVAALRHAGELFF.

In its sample, this clonotype was seen many times. The J gene is TRBJ1-1, the V gene TRBV29-1; a possible D gene is TRBD1 (6 bases). The CDR3 runs to 13 residues. V lost 7 bases to trimming and J lost 1 base, with 13 bases between them. Germline V gene data show CDR1 as SQVTM and CDR2 as ANQGSEA. CDR3 sequence (DNA): TGCAGCGCTGAGACAGGAGGGAACACTGAAGCTTTCTTT. Encoded protein: CSAETGGNTEAFF.

This clonotype was observed many times. This sequence joins TRBV7-9 and TRBJ2-5; D might be TRBD2 (5 bases). Germline V gene lookup returns CDR1 SEHNR and CDR2 FQNEAQ (reference sequence). Trimming stripped 5 bases from V and 10 bases from J, with 17 bases between. The CDR3 is 13 residues long. CDR3 sequence reads: CASSKRADGGQYF. Written as DNA, the CDR3 is TGTGCCAGCAGCAAAAGGGCGGACGGAGGCCAGTACTTC.

The table lists this clonotype with a few counts. The J gene is TRBJ2-5, the V gene TRBV7-9; TRBD1 aligns across 8 bases. Per germline, CDR1 SEHNR and CDR2 FQNEAQ (reference sequence). The CDR3 has 11 residues. Trimming at V came to 5 bases and at J to 13 bases, leaving 6 bases not matched to a gene. CDR3 sequence (DNA): TGTGCCAGCAGCATACAGGGGGTTTGGTACTTC. It encodes CASSIQGVWYF.

This chain uses TRBV5-4 with TRBJ2-1, with 7 bases that match TRBD2. The CDR3 length is 14 residues. Germline trimming cut 2 bases from V and 6 bases from J; bases unmatched to any gene: 5. The germline V gene encodes CDR1 SGHNT and CDR2 YYREEE (reference sequence). The CDR3 bases are TGTGCCAGCAGCTTAAAACTAGCGCCCAATGAGCAGTTCTTC. This sequence encodes CASSLKLAPNEQFF.

The rearrangement links TRBV6-1 to TRBJ2-7, with a possible D match to TRBD1 (6 bases). This CDR3 is 15 amino acids long. CDR1 MNHNS and CDR2 SASEGT come from the germline V gene. Deletions cut 6 bases from V and 6 bases from J, with 21 bases between. In DNA form, the CDR3 reads TGTGCCAGCAGCCCTCAGACCACAGGGCTTCTCGAGCAGTACTTC. Its protein product is CASSPQTTGLLEQYF.

This clonotype has just a few counts. The J gene is TRBJ1-1, the V gene TRBV19, with D unresolved. Germline lookup yields CDR1 LNHDA and CDR2 SQIVND (reference sequence). The CDR3 is 14 amino acids. Deletions cut 6 bases from V and 1 base from J, with 12 bases between. The chain's CDR3 is CASSRVGANTEAFF. Written as DNA, the CDR3 is TGTGCCAGTAGCCGAGTGGGTGCGAACACTGAAGCTTTCTTT.

There are many counts of this clonotype. The V call is TRBV5-5, the J call TRBJ1-2; tentative D call: TRBD1 (5 bases). Per the germline V gene, CDR1 is SGHKS and CDR2 is YYEKEE (reference sequence). Trimming removed 4 bases at V and 8 bases at J, with 15 bases between. This CDR3 is 13 amino acids long. The CDR3 reads CASSRGSNEGYTF. The CDR3, as DNA: TGTGCCAGCAGCCGGGGGTCCAACGAAGGCTACACCTTC.